These T cell receptor beta chains were read from a single sample in a study of blood T cell repertoires in COVID-19. The data were produced by immunoSEQ multiplex PCR, yet TCRdb's version contains in-frame clones alone and is incomplete. The sample shows approximately 180,000 clones, around nine tenths of them seen only once. Sequenced sample: peripheral blood. Receptors were obtained from a woman aged 70 to 79 with COVID-19, enrolled during active disease. Both conserved end residues are part of each CDR3. Fields, in order: CDR3 DNA, CDR3 protein, D gene, J gene, clone size, V gene. D genes are given only for firm matches. Only some rows state a clone size, as once, few, many or a class for expanded clones.

DNA: TGCGCCAGCAGTTTGACAGGGGAGGCCTATCAGCCCCAGCATTTT; CDR3: CASSLTGEAYQPQHF; D: TRBD1; J: TRBJ1-5; size: few; V: TRBV5-1
DNA: TGCAGCGTTGATACAGGGGGTACGGATCAGCCCCAGCATTTT; CDR3: CSVDTGGTDQPQHF; D: TRBD1; J: TRBJ1-5; size: .; V: TRBV29-1
DNA: TGTGCCAGCAGCTTAGAGGTAGCGGTCTCGGCCGGGGCCAACGTCCTGACTTTC; CDR3: CASSLEVAVSAGANVLTF; D: .; J: TRBJ2-6; size: .; V: TRBV7-8
DNA: TGTGCCAGCAGCTTGGATCCGTATCCCTCCTACGAGCAGTACTTC; CDR3: CASSLDPYPSYEQYF; D: .; J: TRBJ2-7; size: few; V: TRBV5-4
DNA: TGTGCCAGTAGTATAGACCAGGGGTACACTGAAGCTTTCTTT; CDR3: CASSIDQGYTEAFF; D: .; J: TRBJ1-1; size: few; V: TRBV19
DNA: TGTGCCAGCAGTTACTCCGTGGGCAATACCAAGAGCTCCTACAATGAGCAGTTCTTC; CDR3: CASSYSVGNTKSSYNEQFF; D: .; J: TRBJ2-1; size: .; V: TRBV6-2/TRBV6-3
DNA: TGTGCCAGCAGCCAAGGGACAGGGGTTGGAGAGACCCAGTACTTC; CDR3: CASSQGTGVGETQYF; D: TRBD1; J: TRBJ2-5; size: .; V: TRBV11-2
DNA: TGCGCCAGCAGCTTTGGCGGGAGGGCCTACAATGAGCAGTTCTTC; CDR3: CASSFGGRAYNEQFF; D: TRBD2; J: TRBJ2-1; size: .; V: TRBV5-1
DNA: TGTGCCAGCAGCCGGACAGGGTTTGGAAACACCATATATTTT; CDR3: CASSRTGFGNTIYF; D: TRBD1; J: TRBJ1-3; size: .; V: TRBV5-4
DNA: TGTGCCAGCAGCTCACAGGGGGCCCATAATTCACCCCTCCACTTT; CDR3: CASSSQGAHNSPLHF; D: TRBD1; J: TRBJ1-6; size: .; V: TRBV11-1
DNA: TGCGCCAGCAGCTTGGTTCTAGCGGGGACCAATGAGCAGTTCTTC; CDR3: CASSLVLAGTNEQFF; D: TRBD2; J: TRBJ2-1; size: .; V: TRBV5-1
DNA: TGCGCCAGCCCGACTAGCGGGAGGTACACCGGGGAGCTGTTTTTT; CDR3: CASPTSGRYTGELFF; D: TRBD2; J: TRBJ2-2; size: .; V: TRBV10-1
DNA: TGTGCCAGCAGCGTAGGGAGGGCGCAGGGAACTGAAGCTTTCTTT; CDR3: CASSVGRAQGTEAFF; D: .; J: TRBJ1-1; size: few; V: TRBV9
DNA: TGTGCCAGCAGCTCAGGTAGCGGGAGATATCGAACAGATACGCAGTATTTT; CDR3: CASSSGSGRYRTDTQYF; D: TRBD2; J: TRBJ2-3; size: .; V: TRBV7-8
DNA: TGTGCCAGCAGCCTCCGGGGAGGGGACAATCAGCCCCAGCATTTT; CDR3: CASSLRGGDNQPQHF; D: .; J: TRBJ1-5; size: .; V: TRBV28
DNA: TGTGCCAGCAGCTTACATAGCAATCAGCCCCAGCATTTT; CDR3: CASSLHSNQPQHF; D: .; J: TRBJ1-5; size: .; V: TRBV7-2
DNA: TGTGCCAGCAGCGCACCGGACAGGGGGCCTGGAAACACCATATATTTT; CDR3: CASSAPDRGPGNTIYF; D: TRBD1; J: TRBJ1-3; size: .; V: TRBV5-4
DNA: TGCGCCAGCAGCTTGTCCGAGGGGAGGGAGCAGTACTTC; CDR3: CASSLSEGREQYF; D: .; J: TRBJ2-7; size: few; V: TRBV5-1
DNA: TGTGCCAGCACCGATACAGGGGGTAACTATGGCTACACCTTC; CDR3: CASTDTGGNYGYTF; D: TRBD1; J: TRBJ1-2; size: once; V: TRBV5-4
DNA: TGTGCCAGCAGTGGGGCATCTTTATATGGCTACACCTTC; CDR3: CASSGASLYGYTF; D: .; J: TRBJ1-2; size: .; V: TRBV7-2
DNA: TGCAGCGTTAAGACAGGGGTCGGAGAGACCCAGTACTTC; CDR3: CSVKTGVGETQYF; D: TRBD1; J: TRBJ2-5; size: .; V: TRBV29-1
DNA: TGTGCCTGGAGTGGACAGGTGGGCAATCAGCCCCAGCATTTT; CDR3: CAWSGQVGNQPQHF; D: .; J: TRBJ1-5; size: .; V: TRBV30
DNA: TGTGCCACCAGCCAGTGGCTAGCGGGCAACAATGAGCAGTTCTTC; CDR3: CATSQWLAGNNEQFF; D: TRBD2; J: TRBJ2-1; size: once; V: TRBV15
DNA: TGTGCCATCAGTGAGCCATTACTAGCGGGCCTGGGGAATGAGCAGTTCTTC; CDR3: CAISEPLLAGLGNEQFF; D: TRBD2; J: TRBJ2-1; size: .; V: TRBV10-3
DNA: TGTGCCAGCAGCGTAGGATCGGCGGGAGGGTTTTACGAGCAGTACTTC; CDR3: CASSVGSAGGFYEQYF; D: TRBD2; J: TRBJ2-7; size: .; V: TRBV9
DNA: TGTGCCAGCAGCCAAGGTCTGATGACAGAACAAGAGACCCAGTACTTC; CDR3: CASSQGLMTEQETQYF; D: .; J: TRBJ2-5; size: .; V: TRBV14
DNA: TGTGCCAGCAGTGCCCGGAGAGGGACTAACTATGGCTACACCTTC; CDR3: CASSARRGTNYGYTF; D: .; J: TRBJ1-2; size: .; V: TRBV28
DNA: TGCGCCAGCAGCTTATTCAGGGCCGACAATGAGCAGTTCTTC; CDR3: CASSLFRADNEQFF; D: .; J: TRBJ2-1; size: .; V: TRBV5-1
DNA: TGTGCCAGCAGCCTCGGGGGAAGCAATCAGCCCCAGCATTTT; CDR3: CASSLGGSNQPQHF; D: .; J: TRBJ1-5; size: .; V: TRBV9
DNA: TGTGCCAGCAGCTTAAGGGGTGGGGACTCCGAAGCTTTCTTT; CDR3: CASSLRGGDSEAFF; D: .; J: TRBJ1-1; size: .; V: TRBV7-9
DNA: TGTGCCACCAGAAGACAGGGGTCAGATACGCAGTATTTT; CDR3: CATRRQGSDTQYF; D: TRBD1; J: TRBJ2-3; size: .; V: TRBV24-1
DNA: TGCGCCAGCAGCTCCTTAGCGGGTGGTGGGGACTACAATGAGCAGTTCTTC; CDR3: CASSSLAGGGDYNEQFF; D: TRBD2; J: TRBJ2-1; size: .; V: TRBV5-1
DNA: TGTGCCAGCAGCTACACAGGGCGTTTTGAAGCTTTCTTT; CDR3: CASSYTGRFEAFF; D: .; J: TRBJ1-1; size: .; V: TRBV5-6
DNA: TGTGCCAGCAGGACTAGCGTGAGCACAGATACGCAGTATTTT; CDR3: CASRTSVSTDTQYF; D: TRBD2; J: TRBJ2-3; size: .; V: TRBV6-6
DNA: TGTGCCTCGTCACAGGGGGCGAGTGAAAAACTGTTTTTT; CDR3: CASSQGASEKLFF; D: TRBD1; J: TRBJ1-4; size: .; V: TRBV24-1
DNA: TGTGCCAGCAGCTTAGCGGGGACTAGAACCCACAATGAGCAGTTCTTC; CDR3: CASSLAGTRTHNEQFF; D: TRBD2; J: TRBJ2-1; size: .; V: TRBV7-2
DNA: TGTGCCAGCAGCGCCCTTCTAGCGGTCGAGCAGTACTTC; CDR3: CASSALLAVEQYF; D: TRBD2; J: TRBJ2-7; size: once; V: TRBV2
DNA: TGTGCCAGCAGTTACCTTGGCGGGACTAGCGGGAGTTACGAGCAGTACTTC; CDR3: CASSYLGGTSGSYEQYF; D: TRBD2; J: TRBJ2-7; size: .; V: TRBV6-2/TRBV6-3
DNA: TGTGCCAGCTCACCAAGCGGGAGGTTGAACAATGAGCAGTTCTTC; CDR3: CASSPSGRLNNEQFF; D: TRBD2; J: TRBJ2-1; size: .; V: TRBV18
DNA: TGTGCCTGGAGTTCCATCAGGGGGATAGCCTACAATGAGCAGTTCTTC; CDR3: CAWSSIRGIAYNEQFF; D: TRBD1; J: TRBJ2-1; size: .; V: TRBV30
DNA: TGTGCCGGAGGCGTCAGCTATAATTCACCCCTCCACTTT; CDR3: CAGGVSYNSPLHF; D: .; J: TRBJ1-6; size: .; V: TRBV5-8
DNA: TGTGCCAGTGGTAGGGACAGGGATAATTCACCCCTCCACTTT; CDR3: CASGRDRDNSPLHF; D: TRBD1; J: TRBJ1-6; size: .; V: TRBV19
DNA: TGTGCCAGTAGTAAAGTCGTGAGGGACATTCAGTACTTC; CDR3: CASSKVVRDIQYF; D: .; J: TRBJ2-4; size: once; V: TRBV19
DNA: TGTGCCAGCACCCTCGGACAGGGCAACAATGAGCAGTTCTTC; CDR3: CASTLGQGNNEQFF; D: TRBD1; J: TRBJ2-1; size: .; V: TRBV27
DNA: TGTGCCAGCAGTTTAACACGAGAGACCCAGTACTTC; CDR3: CASSLTRETQYF; D: .; J: TRBJ2-5; size: .; V: TRBV12-3/TRBV12-4
DNA: TGTGCCAGCAGCCTCCGACAGGGAAACGTCGGGGGTCAGCCCCAGCATTTT; CDR3: CASSLRQGNVGGQPQHF; D: TRBD1; J: TRBJ1-5; size: .; V: TRBV7-8
DNA: TGTGCCAGCAGCGAGGGACCGCCGGGGGAGCAGCACTTC; CDR3: CASSEGPPGEQHF; D: .; J: TRBJ2-7; size: once; V: TRBV9
DNA: TGTGCCAGCAGCTCGGAGGGGGAGGGCACTGAAGCTTTCTTT; CDR3: CASSSEGEGTEAFF; D: .; J: TRBJ1-1; size: .; V: TRBV11-3
DNA: TGTGCCACGGGGGGTAGTAACTATGGCTACACCTTC; CDR3: CATGGSNYGYTF; D: .; J: TRBJ1-2; size: .; V: TRBV2
DNA: TGTGCCAGCAGCTTTAGGGGGCCCACCTGGAACACTGAAGCTTTCTTT; CDR3: CASSFRGPTWNTEAFF; D: TRBD1; J: TRBJ1-1; size: once; V: TRBV11-3
DNA: TGTGCCAGCAGTTTAGCGGGAGAGGCCGACGAGCAGTACTTC; CDR3: CASSLAGEADEQYF; D: TRBD2; J: TRBJ2-7; size: many; V: TRBV28